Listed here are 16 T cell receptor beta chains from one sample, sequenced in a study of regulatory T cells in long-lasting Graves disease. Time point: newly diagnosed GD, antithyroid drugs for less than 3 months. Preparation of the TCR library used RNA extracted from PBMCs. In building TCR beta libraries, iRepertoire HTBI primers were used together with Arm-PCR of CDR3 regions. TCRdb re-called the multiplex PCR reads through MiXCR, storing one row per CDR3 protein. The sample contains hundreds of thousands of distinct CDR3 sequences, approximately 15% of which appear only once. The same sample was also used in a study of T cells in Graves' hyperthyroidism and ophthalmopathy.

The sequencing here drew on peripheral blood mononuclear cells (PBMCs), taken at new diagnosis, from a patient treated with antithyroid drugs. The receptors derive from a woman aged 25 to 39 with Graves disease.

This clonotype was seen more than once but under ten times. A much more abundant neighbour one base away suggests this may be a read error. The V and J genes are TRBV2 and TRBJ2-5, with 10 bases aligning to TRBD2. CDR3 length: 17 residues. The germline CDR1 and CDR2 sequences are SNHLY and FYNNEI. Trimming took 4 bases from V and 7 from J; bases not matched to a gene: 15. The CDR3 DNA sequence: TGTGCCAGCAGTGGAGCGCTTCTAGCGGGAGCCAGGGTGACCCAGTACTTC. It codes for CASSGALLAGARVTQYF.

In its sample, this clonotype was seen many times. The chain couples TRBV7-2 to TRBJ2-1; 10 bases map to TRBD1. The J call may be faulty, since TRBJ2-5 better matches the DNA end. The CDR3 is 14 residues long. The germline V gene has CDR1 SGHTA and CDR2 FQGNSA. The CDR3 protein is CASSSDRGRETQYF. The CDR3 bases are TGTGCCAGCAGCTCAGACAGGGGGCGGGAGACCCAGTACTTC.

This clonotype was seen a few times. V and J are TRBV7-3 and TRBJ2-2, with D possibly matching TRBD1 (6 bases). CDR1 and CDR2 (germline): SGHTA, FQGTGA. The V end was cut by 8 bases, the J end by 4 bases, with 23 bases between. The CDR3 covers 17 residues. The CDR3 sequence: CASGPWTVRGGTGELFF. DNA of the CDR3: TGTGCCAGCGGCCCTTGGACGGTCCGAGGGGGCACCGGGGAGCTGTTTTTT.

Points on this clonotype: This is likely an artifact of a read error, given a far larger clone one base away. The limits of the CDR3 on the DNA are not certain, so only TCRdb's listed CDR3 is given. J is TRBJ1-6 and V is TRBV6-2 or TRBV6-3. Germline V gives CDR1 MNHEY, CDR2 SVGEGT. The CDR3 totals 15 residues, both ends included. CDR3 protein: CASSEHFGPGSPLYF.

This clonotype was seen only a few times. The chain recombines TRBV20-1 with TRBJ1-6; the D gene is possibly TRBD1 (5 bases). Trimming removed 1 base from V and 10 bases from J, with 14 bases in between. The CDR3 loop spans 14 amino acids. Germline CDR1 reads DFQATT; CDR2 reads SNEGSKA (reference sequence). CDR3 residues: CSARGQGIGSPLHF. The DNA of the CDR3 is TGCAGTGCTAGAGGGCAGGGAATAGGCTCACCCCTCCACTTT.

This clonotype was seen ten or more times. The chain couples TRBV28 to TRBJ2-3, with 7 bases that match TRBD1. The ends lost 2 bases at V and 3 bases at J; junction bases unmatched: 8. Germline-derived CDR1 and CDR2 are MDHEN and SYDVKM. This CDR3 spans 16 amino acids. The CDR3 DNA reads TGTGCCAGCAGTTTACAACAGGGGATACCGACAGATACGCAGTATTTT. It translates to CASSLQQGIPTDTQYF.

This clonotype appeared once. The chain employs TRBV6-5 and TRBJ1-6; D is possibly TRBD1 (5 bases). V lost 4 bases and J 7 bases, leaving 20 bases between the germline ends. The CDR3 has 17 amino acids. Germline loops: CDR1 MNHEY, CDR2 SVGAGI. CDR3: CASSSSLRGPGNSPLHF. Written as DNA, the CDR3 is TGTGCCAGCAGTTCGAGTCTTAGGGGTCCGGGCAATTCACCCCTCCACTTT.

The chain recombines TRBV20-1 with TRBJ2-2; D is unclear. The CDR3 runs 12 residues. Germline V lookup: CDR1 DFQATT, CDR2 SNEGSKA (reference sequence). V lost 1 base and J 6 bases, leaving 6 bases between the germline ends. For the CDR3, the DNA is TGCAGTGCTAGAGGCGGAGCCGGGGAGCTGTTTTTT. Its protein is CSARGGAGELFF.

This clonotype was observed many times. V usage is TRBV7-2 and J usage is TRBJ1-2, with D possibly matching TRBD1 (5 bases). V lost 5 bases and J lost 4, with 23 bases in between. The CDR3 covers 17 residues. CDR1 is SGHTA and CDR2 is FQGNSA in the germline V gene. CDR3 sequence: CASSLERQRPMFYGYTF. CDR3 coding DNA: TGTGCCAGCAGCCTTGAAAGACAGAGACCTATGTTCTATGGCTACACCTTC.

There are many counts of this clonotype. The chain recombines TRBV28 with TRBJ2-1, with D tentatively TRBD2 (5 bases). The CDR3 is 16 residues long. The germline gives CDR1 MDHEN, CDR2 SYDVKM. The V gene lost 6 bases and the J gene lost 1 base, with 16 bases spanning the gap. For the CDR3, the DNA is TGTGCCAGCAGGTCTTTTAGCGCGAGATCCTACAATGAGCAGTTCTTC. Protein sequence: CASRSFSARSYNEQFF.

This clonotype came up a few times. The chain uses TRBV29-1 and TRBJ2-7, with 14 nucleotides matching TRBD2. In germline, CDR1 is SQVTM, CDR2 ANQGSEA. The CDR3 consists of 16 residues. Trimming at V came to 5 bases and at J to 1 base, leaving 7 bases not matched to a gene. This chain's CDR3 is CSVSGTSGGSSYEQYF. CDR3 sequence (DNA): TGCAGCGTTAGCGGGACTAGCGGGGGCTCGTCCTACGAGCAGTACTTC.

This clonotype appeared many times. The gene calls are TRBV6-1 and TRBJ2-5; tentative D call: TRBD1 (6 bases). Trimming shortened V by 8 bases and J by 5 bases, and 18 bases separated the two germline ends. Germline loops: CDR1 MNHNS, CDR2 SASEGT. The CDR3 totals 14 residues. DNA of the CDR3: TGTGCCAGCCTCATATGGGGGCAAGGGGAGACCCAGTACTTC. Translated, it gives CASLIWGQGETQYF.

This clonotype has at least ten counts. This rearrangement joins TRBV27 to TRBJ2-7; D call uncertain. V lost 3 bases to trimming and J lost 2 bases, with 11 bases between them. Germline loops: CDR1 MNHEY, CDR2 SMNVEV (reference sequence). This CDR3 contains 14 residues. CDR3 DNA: TGTGCCAGCAGTTTCTCACGTGACACCTACGAGCAGTACTTC. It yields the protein CASSFSRDTYEQYF.

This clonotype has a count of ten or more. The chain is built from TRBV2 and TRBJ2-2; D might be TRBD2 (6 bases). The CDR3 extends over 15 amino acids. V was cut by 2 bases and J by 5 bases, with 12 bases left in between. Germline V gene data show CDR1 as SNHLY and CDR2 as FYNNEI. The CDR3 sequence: CASSEPGLTTGELFF. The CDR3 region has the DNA TGTGCCAGCAGTGAACCGGGACTGACGACCGGGGAGCTGTTTTTT.

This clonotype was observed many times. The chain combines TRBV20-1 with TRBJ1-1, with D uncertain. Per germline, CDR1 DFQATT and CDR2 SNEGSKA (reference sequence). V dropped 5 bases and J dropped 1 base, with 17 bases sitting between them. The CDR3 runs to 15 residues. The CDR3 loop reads CSALSPAGANTEAFF. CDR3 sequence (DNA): TGCAGTGCTCTAAGCCCGGCAGGCGCGAACACTGAAGCTTTCTTT.

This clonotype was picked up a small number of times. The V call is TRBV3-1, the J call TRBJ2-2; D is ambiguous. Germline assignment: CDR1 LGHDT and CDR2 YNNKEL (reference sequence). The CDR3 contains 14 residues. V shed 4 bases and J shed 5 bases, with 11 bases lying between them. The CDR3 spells CASSLQGITGELFF. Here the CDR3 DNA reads TGTGCCAGCAGCCTTCAAGGGATTACCGGGGAGCTGTTTTTT. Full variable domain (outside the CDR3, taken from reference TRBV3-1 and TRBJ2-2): DTAVSQTPKYLVTQMGNDKSIKCEQNLGHDTMYWYKQDSKKFLKIMFSYNNKELIINETVPNRFSPKSPDKAHLNLHINSLELGDSAVYFCASSLQGITGELFFGEGSRLTVL.